This TCR beta chain comes out of a study of T-cell memory formation after mild COVID-19. V shed 4 bases and J shed 4 bases, with 7 bases lying between them. This CDR3 spans 12 amino acids. CDR1 and CDR2 (germline): SNHLY, FYNNEI. From 5'RACE with constant-segment primers came TCR alpha and TCR beta cDNA libraries that carried sample barcodes and UMIs. TCRdb independently ran MiXCR on the 5' RACE reads; one entry per CDR3 protein. The data show about 390,000 distinct CDR3 sequences, around a fifth seen once. This clonotype was counted a few times. The material sequenced was PBMCs or a T cell subset sorted from them (not recorded which). This TCR derives from an adult woman who had mild COVID-19 (a few samples of this study predate the infection). Cell type and time point are not known. The chain carries TRBV2 and TRBJ1-1; no clear D gene. The CDR3 loop is CASSGSSTEAFF. DNA of the CDR3: TGTGCCAGCAGTGGGTCCTCCACTGAAGCTTTCTTT. Supplemented by reference TRBV2 and TRBJ1-1, the full variable domain reads EPEVTQTPSHQVTQMGQEVILRCVPISNHLYFYWYRQILGQKVEFLVSFYNNEISEKSEIFDDQFSVERPDGSNFTLKIRSTKLEDSAMYFCASSGSSTEAFFGQGTRLTVV.